The 2 T cell receptor beta chains presented below share a single source sample, sequenced in a study of vaccination and CD4 T cells after COVID-19. Oncomine TCR Beta short-read sequencing was applied to DNA from cultured CD4+ T cells. TCRdb recomputed calls from the PCR reads with MiXCR, one row per CDR3 protein. The sample lists 15,000 to 20,000 distinct CDR3 sequences; 45% to 65% were seen once. Treatment: roughly 10-day PBMC culture with coronavirus spike peptide pools or control peptides (ViraFEST assay). Their target antigens are unknown. Specimen: CD4+ T cells from blood, cultured in vitro. Receptors originate from a human donor who had recovered from COVID-19.

This clonotype showed up just a few times. The chain carries TRBV25-1 and TRBJ2-3; the D call may be TRBD1 or TRBD2 (6 bases each). Germline V gives CDR1 MGHDK, CDR2 SYGVNS. V was cut by 2 bases and J by 4 bases, with 16 bases left in between. CDR3 length: 16 amino acids. The CDR3 loop reads CASSEVGGANADTQYF. The DNA for the CDR3 is TGTGCCAGCAGTGAAGTCGGGGGCGCGAACGCAGATACGCAGTATTTT.

This clonotype has only a few counts. The chain uses TRBV19 and TRBJ1-4; no definite D call. Germline CDR1 and CDR2: LNHDA and SQIVND (reference sequence). The CDR3 covers 13 residues. V lost 4 bases to trimming and J lost 3 bases, with 6 bases between them. CDR3 region: CASSRSANEKLFF. CDR3 DNA: TGTGCCAGTAGTAGGTCAGCTAATGAAAAACTGTTTTTT.